Below, one T cell receptor (beta chain) is given with its context. The antigen is not known. TCR alpha and TCR beta cDNA libraries with sample barcodes and UMIs came from 5'RACE using constant-segment primers. TCRdb recomputed calls from the 5' RACE reads with MiXCR, one row per CDR3 protein. The sample records about 170,000 distinct CDR3 sequences, 10% to 15% being singletons. The CDR3 sequence is 13 residues long. Deletions cut 3 bases from V and 4 bases from J, with 10 bases between. The germline gives CDR1 DFQATT, CDR2 SNEGSKA (reference sequence). The data stem from a study of T-cell memory formation after mild COVID-19. Broader study findings: Pre-infection memory carried some responding clones, suggesting that cross-reactive memory joined.

The sample comprised PBMCs or a T cell subset sorted from them (not recorded which). The sequence derives from a man aged 18 to 29 who had mild COVID-19 (a few samples of this study predate the infection). Cell type and time point are not known. The V gene is TRBV20-1, the J gene TRBJ2-1; D remains unclear. The CDR3 spells CSASPGQYNEQFF. The CDR3 DNA follows: TGCAGTGCTAGCCCCGGGCAGTACAATGAGCAGTTCTTC.